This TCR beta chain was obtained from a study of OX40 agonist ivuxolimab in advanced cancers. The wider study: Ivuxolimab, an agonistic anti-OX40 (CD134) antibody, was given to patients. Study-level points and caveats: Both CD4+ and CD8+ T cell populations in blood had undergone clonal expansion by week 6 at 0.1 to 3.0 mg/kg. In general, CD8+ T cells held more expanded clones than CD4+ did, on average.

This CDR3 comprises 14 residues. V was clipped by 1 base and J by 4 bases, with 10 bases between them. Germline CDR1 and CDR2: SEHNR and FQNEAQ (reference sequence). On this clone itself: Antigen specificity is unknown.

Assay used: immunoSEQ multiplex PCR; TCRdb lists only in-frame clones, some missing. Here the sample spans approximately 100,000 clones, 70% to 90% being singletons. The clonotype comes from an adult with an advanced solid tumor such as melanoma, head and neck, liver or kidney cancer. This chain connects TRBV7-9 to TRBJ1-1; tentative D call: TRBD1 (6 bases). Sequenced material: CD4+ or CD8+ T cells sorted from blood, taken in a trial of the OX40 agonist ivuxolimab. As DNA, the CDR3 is TGTGCCAGCAGCTTAGTACAGGGAGGCACTGAAGCTTTCTTT. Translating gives CASSLVQGGTEAFF.